The rows below give T cell receptor beta chains drawn from one sample of a study of cytomegalovirus exposure and HLA in healthy donors. Sequenced by immunoSEQ multiplex PCR; TCRdb stores in-frame clones only, minus some. The sample comprises about 200,000 clones, 65% to 90% of which are singletons, and about an eighth rests with the top ten. The sample was PBMCs. The receptors come from a woman in her 30s in good health and CMV-seropositive. CDR3s include the opening cysteine and the closing phenylalanine or tryptophan. A D gene is named only where the DNA matches it firmly. Rows may omit the clone size; those that give it use once, few, many or a size class.

J	V	D	size	length	DNA	CDR3
TRBJ2-3	TRBV2	.	.	13	TGTGCCAGCGGAGCGGAAGAGGAAGATACGCAGTATTTT	CASGAEEEDTQYF
TRBJ2-3	TRBV29-1	.	.	14	TGCAGCGTTGGCAGCGAACTGAACACAGATACGCAGTATTTT	CSVGSELNTDTQYF
TRBJ1-2	TRBV2	.	.	14	TGTGCCAGCAGTGACCCAGGGGTTTCCTACGGCTACACCTTC	CASSDPGVSYGYTF
TRBJ2-4	TRBV30	TRBD2	few	12	TGTGCCTGGATACCGGGAGGGAACATTCAGTACTTC	CAWIPGGNIQYF
TRBJ1-3	TRBV6-1	.	.	16	TGTGCCAGCAGTGAAGTACCACAGGGCTTTGGAAACACCATATATTTT	CASSEVPQGFGNTIYF
TRBJ2-2	TRBV5-6	.	few	18	TGTGCCAGCAGCTTGGCAGGGCGCTACGTTGAGAACACCGGGGAGCTGTTTTTT	CASSLAGRYVENTGELFF
TRBJ1-1	TRBV28	.	.	14	TGTGCCAGCAGTATCAGGGGTTTAGACACTGAAGCTTTCTTT	CASSIRGLDTEAFF
TRBJ1-4	TRBV18	TRBD1	.	13	TGTGCCAGCTCACCACAACAGGGGGAAAAACTGTTTTTT	CASSPQQGEKLFF
TRBJ2-7	TRBV5-1	TRBD1	.	14	TGCGCCAGCTCCCCACAGGGGAGACCCTACGAGCAGTACTTC	CASSPQGRPYEQYF
TRBJ2-7	TRBV28	.	.	13	TGTGCCAGCAGTTCACAGGGAGTCCTGGAGCAGTACTTC	CASSSQGVLEQYF
TRBJ2-5	TRBV5-1	.	.	14	TGCGCCAGCAGCCGGGGGAGCTACCAAGAGACCCAGTACTTC	CASSRGSYQETQYF
TRBJ1-2	TRBV7-9	TRBD1	.	13	TGTGCCAGCAGCTTAGAGACAGGGGTTGGCTACACCTTC	CASSLETGVGYTF
TRBJ1-5	TRBV19	.	.	12	TGTGCCAGCACTACAGGATATCAGCCCCAGCATTTT	CASTTGYQPQHF
TRBJ2-7	TRBV9	.	.	14	TGTGCCAGCAGCGTAGCTCCAGGTTTCTACGAGCAGTACTTC	CASSVAPGFYEQYF
TRBJ2-1	TRBV27	.	.	15	TGTGCCAGCAGTCCCTCTTCGAGCTCCTACAATGAGCAGTTCTTC	CASSPSSSSYNEQFF
TRBJ1-2	TRBV2	.	.	12	TGTGCCAGCAAGACAGCTAACTATGGCTACACCTTC	CASKTANYGYTF
TRBJ1-1	TRBV10-3	TRBD1	.	15	TGTGCCACACAGAACAACAGGGGACAGAACACTGAAGCTTTCTTT	CATQNNRGQNTEAFF
TRBJ1-1	TRBV27	.	.	15	TGTGCCAGCAGTTCAGCAGGGTTCGGCGACACTGAAGCTTTCTTT	CASSSAGFGDTEAFF
TRBJ2-3	TRBV5-1	TRBD1	.	15	TGCGCCAGCAGCCCGGGACAGGGGGCTACAGATACGCAGTATTTT	CASSPGQGATDTQYF
TRBJ2-7	TRBV27	TRBD1	.	16	TGTGCCAGCAGTTTTCACCGGGACAGGCCACCCTACGAGCAGTACTTC	CASSFHRDRPPYEQYF
TRBJ2-3	TRBV6-6	TRBD1	.	15	TGTGCCAGCGTACGTTCTAGACAGGGGTCAGATACGCAGTATTTT	CASVRSRQGSDTQYF
TRBJ1-1	TRBV4-1	TRBD1	.	17	TGCGCCAGCAGCCAAGAACAGGGGGGTAGTCTGAACACTGAAGCTTTCTTT	CASSQEQGGSLNTEAFF
TRBJ1-2	TRBV5-1	.	.	15	TGCGCCAGCAGCTTTGACGGGACATCTAACTATGGCTACACCTTC	CASSFDGTSNYGYTF
TRBJ2-7	TRBV5-6	.	.	14	TGTGCCAGCAGCTTCATAGCCGGAACCTACGAGCAGTACTTC	CASSFIAGTYEQYF
TRBJ2-7	TRBV28	.	.	17	TGTGCCAGCAGTTTATCGGGCCTACACGGGAGCTCCTACGAGCAGTACTTC	CASSLSGLHGSSYEQYF
TRBJ2-2	TRBV27	TRBD2	few	15	TGTGCCAGCAGTTCCACTAGCGGATTTACCGGGGAGCTGTTTTTT	CASSSTSGFTGELFF
TRBJ2-7	TRBV14	TRBD2	once	14	TGTGCCAGCAGCGTAGCGGGAGGGCCGTACGAGCAGTACTTC	CASSVAGGPYEQYF
TRBJ2-7	TRBV7-9	TRBD1	.	16	TGTGCCAGCAGCCGGACCTCGGGACAGGGAAGGTACGAGCAGTACTTC	CASSRTSGQGRYEQYF
TRBJ2-2	TRBV6-5	.	once	16	TGTGCCAGCAGTTACAACGGCGGGACGAACACCGGGGAGCTGTTTTTT	CASSYNGGTNTGELFF
TRBJ2-1	TRBV4-1	.	.	14	TGCGCCAGCAGCCCCGGGACTGGTTACAATGAGCAGTTCTTC	CASSPGTGYNEQFF